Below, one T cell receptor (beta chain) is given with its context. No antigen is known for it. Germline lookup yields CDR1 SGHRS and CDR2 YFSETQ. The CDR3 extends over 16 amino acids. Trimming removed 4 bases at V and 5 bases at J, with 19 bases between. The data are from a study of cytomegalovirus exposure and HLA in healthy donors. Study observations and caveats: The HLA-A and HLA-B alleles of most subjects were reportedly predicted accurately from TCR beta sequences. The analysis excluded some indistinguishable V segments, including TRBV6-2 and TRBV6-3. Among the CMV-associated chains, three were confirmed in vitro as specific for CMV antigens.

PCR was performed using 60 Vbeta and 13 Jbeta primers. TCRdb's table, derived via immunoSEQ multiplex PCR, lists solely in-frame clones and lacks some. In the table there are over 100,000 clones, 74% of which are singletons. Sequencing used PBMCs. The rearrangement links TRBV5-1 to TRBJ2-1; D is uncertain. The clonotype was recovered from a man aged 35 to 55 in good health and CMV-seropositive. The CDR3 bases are TGCGCCAGCAGCGGGCCCAGGCTGGGCCTCGACAATGAGCAGTTCTTC. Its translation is CASSGPRLGLDNEQFF.